The present TCR beta chain was sequenced within a study of T cells in localized non-small cell lung cancer. Whole-study findings and limits: In adjacent lung appeared a median around 57 of the top 100 tumor clones.

Profiling relied on immunoSEQ multiplex PCR, and the TCRdb table lists in-frame clones only, not all of them. Of around 70,000 clones listed, roughly 90% were seen once; the top ten hold about a fifth. In the case of this clone: Antigen unknown.

The specimen was peripheral blood, collected before any cancer treatment. This clonotype originated in a male donor at least 60 years old with stage III squamous cell lung carcinoma.

Written as DNA, the CDR3 is TGTGCCAGTAGTGTACAGGGGGCCAACGTCCTGACTTTC. This codes for CASSVQGANVLTF. The genes are TRBV19 and TRBJ2-6; no reliable D call. The V end was cut by 5 bases, the J end by 4 bases, with 6 bases between. Germline CDR1 reads LNHDA; CDR2 reads SQIVND (reference sequence). The length of the CDR3 is 13 residues. Together with reference TRBV19 and TRBJ2-6, the CDR3 gives the full variable domain: DGGITQSPKYLFRKEGQNVTLSCEQNLNHDAMYWYRQDPGQGLRLIYYSQIVNDFQKGDIAEGYSVSREKKESFPLTVTSAQKNPTAFYLCASSVQGANVLTFGAGSRLTVL.